The rows below give T cell receptor beta chains drawn from one sample of a study of molecular identifiers for immune sequencing clone quantification. TCRdb analysed the PCR reads with MiXCR anew, one entry per CDR3 protein. The sample shows some 70,000 distinct CDR3 sequences, about a sixth of them seen only once. Sequencing was done on a sample of naive CD8+ T cells from blood, with Jurkat cell RNA spiked in. The receptors stem from a human donor in good health. Some libraries in this study had Jurkat cell RNA spiked in. The CDR3 runs from the conserved cysteine through the conserved F or W. The order of the fields is clone size, CDR3 length, D gene, V gene, J gene, CDR3 DNA, CDR3 protein. A D gene is named only where the DNA matches it firmly. Only some rows state a clone size, as once, few, many or a class for expanded clones.

many	12	.	TRBV27	TRBJ2-6	TGTGCCAGCAGTTATGGGGCCAACGTCCTGACTTTC	CASSYGANVLTF
many	13	.	TRBV10-2	TRBJ2-3	TGCGCCAGCAGTGTTGGACTCACAGATACGCAGTATTTT	CASSVGLTDTQYF
many	16	TRBD2	TRBV27	TRBJ2-3	TGTGCCAGCAGTTTCTTCGCGGCGGGAGGGACAGATACGCAGTATTTT	CASSFFAAGGTDTQYF
many	14	TRBD2	TRBV6-5	TRBJ2-7	TGTGCCAGCAGTTCCGGGACTATTTCCTACGAGCAGTACTTC	CASSSGTISYEQYF
many	14	TRBD1	TRBV29-1	TRBJ2-4	TGCAGCATCGAAGCCGGGACAGGGGGAAACATTCAGTACTTC	CSIEAGTGGNIQYF
.	15	.	TRBV4-2	TRBJ1-1	TGTGCCAGCAGCCAAGAATCGCCAGGGGAGACTGAAGCTTTCTTT	CASSQESPGETEAFF
.	14	.	TRBV5-1	TRBJ2-7	TGCGCCAGCAGCTTGGTGATTGGTGCGGACGAGCAGTACTTC	CASSLVIGADEQYF
many	14	.	TRBV5-1	TRBJ1-4	TGCGCCAGCAGCTTTTGGGGAGCTAATGAAAAACTGTTTTTT	CASSFWGANEKLFF
.	13	.	TRBV30	TRBJ2-7	TGTGCCTGGAGTCCAGGGGCCACCTACGAGCAGTACTTC	CAWSPGATYEQYF
.	15	TRBD1	TRBV6-5	TRBJ1-3	TGTGCCAGCAGTCCGGGACAGGGCGCTAGAAACACCATATATTTT	CASSPGQGARNTIYF
.	14	TRBD1	TRBV29-1	TRBJ2-7	TGCAGCGTTGAAGAGAGGGACAGGGGCTACGAGCAGTACTTC	CSVEERDRGYEQYF
few	14	.	TRBV4-1	TRBJ2-3	TGCGCCAGCAGCCAAGAGGGTAGGGGGGATACGCAGTATTTT	CASSQEGRGDTQYF
.	14	.	TRBV12-3/TRBV12-4	TRBJ1-1	TGTGCCAGCAGTTTTGACGGCCAGAACACTGAAGCTTTCTTT	CASSFDGQNTEAFF
few	12	TRBD2	TRBV13	TRBJ2-3	TGTGCCAGCAGGGAGGGACTACTTACGCAGTATTTT	CASREGLLTQYF
.	12	.	TRBV7-9	TRBJ2-7	TGTGCCAGCAGCTTACCCCAGGGCGAGCAGTACTTC	CASSLPQGEQYF
few	14	.	TRBV29-1	TRBJ2-1	TGCAGCGCCGTGAGGGGGGACTCCTACAATGAGCAGTTCTTC	CSAVRGDSYNEQFF
many	13	.	TRBV7-6	TRBJ2-7	TGTGCCAGCAGCTTAGCAGGAGGGAACGAGCAGTACTTC	CASSLAGGNEQYF
many	15	TRBD2	TRBV29-1	TRBJ2-3	TGCAGCGTTTGGGGGGGGAGGGAGAGCACAGATACGCAGTATTTT	CSVWGGRESTDTQYF
many	19	.	TRBV5-6	TRBJ2-4	TGTGCCAGCAGCTTAACTCCAGGGCGGGACTTTCGTGCCAAAAACATTCAGTACTTC	CASSLTPGRDFRAKNIQYF
few	12	.	TRBV7-9	TRBJ2-5	TGTGCCAGCAGCTTTCCTCCGGAGACCCAGTACTTC	CASSFPPETQYF
many	18	TRBD2	TRBV20-1	TRBJ2-3	TGCAGTGCTAAGGGTTCAGTCGTCCCATATATTCCGGGGGGTACGCAGTATTTT	CSAKGSVVPYIPGGTQYF
once	14	.	TRBV27	TRBJ2-7	TGTGCCAGCAGTTCATCGGGTCTAACCTACGAGCAGTACTTC	CASSSSGLTYEQYF
many	13	TRBD2	TRBV6-2/TRBV6-3	TRBJ2-7	TGTGCCAGCAGTTCCGGGACTAGCGTGCTACGTGTTTTC	CASSSGTSVLRVF
few	14	.	TRBV13	TRBJ1-1	TGTGCCAGCAGCTTAATAACGGGGAACACTGAAGCTTTCTTT	CASSLITGNTEAFF
many	13	.	TRBV27	TRBJ1-2	TGTGCCAGCAGTAGTATCCCAAACTATGGCTACACCTTC	CASSSIPNYGYTF
.	13	.	TRBV24-1	TRBJ1-1	TGTGCCACCAGTGATTTTCGGGGCACTGAAGCTTTCTTT	CATSDFRGTEAFF
many	13	TRBD2	TRBV27	TRBJ2-7	TGTGCCAGCAGTACGGGACTAGGGGACGAGCAGTACTTC	CASSTGLGDEQYF
many	15	.	TRBV7-9	TRBJ2-3	TGTGCCAGCAGCTTGGACGGAGATTTCACAGATACGCAGTATTTT	CASSLDGDFTDTQYF
many	14	TRBD2	TRBV19	TRBJ2-3	TGTGCCAGTAGTGGACTAGCGGGAGTAGATACGCAGTATTTT	CASSGLAGVDTQYF
.	15	.	TRBV2	TRBJ1-3	TGTGCCAGCAGGATAGACGGAAGCTCTGGAAACACCATATATTTT	CASRIDGSSGNTIYF
many	15	.	TRBV19	TRBJ2-3	TGTGCCACTGCGTGGGCTAGCGTCCTTGGAGATACGCAGTATTTT	CATAWASVLGDTQYF
.	12	.	TRBV24-1	TRBJ2-2	TGTGCCACCAGTGATTGGGCTGGGGAGCTGTTTTTT	CATSDWAGELFF
many	15	.	TRBV6-6	TRBJ1-1	TGTGCCAGCAGATGGACCCTGGTCGGCGGATCGGAAGCTTTCTTT	CASRWTLVGGSEAFF
.	14	.	TRBV27	TRBJ2-7	TGTGCCAGCAGTCTGGGGTCCACTAAGGCAGAGCAGTACTTC	CASSLGSTKAEQYF
.	16	.	TRBV4-3	TRBJ2-1	TGCGCCAGCAGCCAAGCTATCAATTATGGGATCGGTGAGCAGTTCTTC	CASSQAINYGIGEQFF
.	16	.	TRBV5-1	TRBJ2-1	TGCGCCAGCAGCCTTCCGGCGGATACAATGGTCCATGAGCAGTTCTTC	CASSLPADTMVHEQFF
many	13	TRBD1	TRBV30	TRBJ2-5	TGTGCCTGGAATACGGGGCAGGGACAGGCCCAGTACTTC	CAWNTGQGQAQYF